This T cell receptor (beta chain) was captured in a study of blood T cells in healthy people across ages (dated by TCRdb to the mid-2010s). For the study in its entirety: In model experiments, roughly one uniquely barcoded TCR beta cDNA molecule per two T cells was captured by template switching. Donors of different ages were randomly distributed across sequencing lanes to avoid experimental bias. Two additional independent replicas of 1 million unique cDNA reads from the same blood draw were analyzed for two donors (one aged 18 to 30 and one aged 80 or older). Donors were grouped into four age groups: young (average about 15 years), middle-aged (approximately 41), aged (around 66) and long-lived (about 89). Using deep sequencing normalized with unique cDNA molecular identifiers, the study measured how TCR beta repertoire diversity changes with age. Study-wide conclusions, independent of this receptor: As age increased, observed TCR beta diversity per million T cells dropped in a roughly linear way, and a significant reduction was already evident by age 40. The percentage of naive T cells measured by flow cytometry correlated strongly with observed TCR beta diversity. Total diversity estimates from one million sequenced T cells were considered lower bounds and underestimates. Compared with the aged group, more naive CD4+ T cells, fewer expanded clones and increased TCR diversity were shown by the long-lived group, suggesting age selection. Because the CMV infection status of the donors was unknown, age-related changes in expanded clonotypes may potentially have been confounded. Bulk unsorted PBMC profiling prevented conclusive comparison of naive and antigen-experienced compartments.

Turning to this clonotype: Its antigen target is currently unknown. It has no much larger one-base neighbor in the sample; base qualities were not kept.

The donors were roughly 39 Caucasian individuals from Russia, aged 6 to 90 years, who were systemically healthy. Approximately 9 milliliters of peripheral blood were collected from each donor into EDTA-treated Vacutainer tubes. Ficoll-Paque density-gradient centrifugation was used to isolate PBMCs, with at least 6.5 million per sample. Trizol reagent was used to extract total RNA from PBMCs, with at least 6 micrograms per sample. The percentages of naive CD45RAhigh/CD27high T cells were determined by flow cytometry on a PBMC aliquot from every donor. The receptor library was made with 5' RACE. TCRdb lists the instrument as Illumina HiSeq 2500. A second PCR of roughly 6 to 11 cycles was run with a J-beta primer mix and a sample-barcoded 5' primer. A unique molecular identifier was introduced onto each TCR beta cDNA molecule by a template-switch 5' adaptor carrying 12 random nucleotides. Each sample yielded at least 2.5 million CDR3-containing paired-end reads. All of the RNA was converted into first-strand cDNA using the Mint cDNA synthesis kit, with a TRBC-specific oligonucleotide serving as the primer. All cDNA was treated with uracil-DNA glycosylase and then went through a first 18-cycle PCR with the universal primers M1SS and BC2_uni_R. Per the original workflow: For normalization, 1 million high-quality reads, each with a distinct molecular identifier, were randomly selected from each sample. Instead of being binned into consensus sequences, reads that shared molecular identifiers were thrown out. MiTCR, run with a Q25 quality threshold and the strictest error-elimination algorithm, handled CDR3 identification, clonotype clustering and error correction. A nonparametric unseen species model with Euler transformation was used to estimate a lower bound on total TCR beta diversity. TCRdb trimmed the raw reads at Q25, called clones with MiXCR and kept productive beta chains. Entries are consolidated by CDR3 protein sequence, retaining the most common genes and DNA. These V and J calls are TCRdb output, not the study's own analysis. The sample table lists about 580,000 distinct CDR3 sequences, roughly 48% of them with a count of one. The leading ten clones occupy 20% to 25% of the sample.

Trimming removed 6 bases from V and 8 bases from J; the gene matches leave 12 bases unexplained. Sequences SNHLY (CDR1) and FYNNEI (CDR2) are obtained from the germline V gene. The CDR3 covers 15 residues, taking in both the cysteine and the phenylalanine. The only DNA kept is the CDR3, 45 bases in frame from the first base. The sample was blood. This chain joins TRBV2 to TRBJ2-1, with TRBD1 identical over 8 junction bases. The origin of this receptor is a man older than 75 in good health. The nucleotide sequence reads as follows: TGTGCCAGCAGCCTGGAGGCAGGGGGCAAGTATGAGCAGTTCTTC. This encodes CASSLEAGGKYEQFF.